Following are 18 T cell receptor beta chains from one sample sequenced in a study of T cells in Graves' hyperthyroidism and ophthalmopathy. There were TCR beta CDR3 regions amplified from RNA transcripts. With the HTBI primer set, the TCR CDR3 went through a first round of RT-PCR. MiXCR, applied by TCRdb to the multiplex PCR reads, yields one record per CDR3 protein. The sample has 600,000 or so distinct CDR3 sequences, 15% to 20% seen once. What was sequenced was blood. The receptors stem from a woman younger than 45 with Graves' hyperthyroidism.

The gene calls are TRBV19 and TRBJ2-7; 10 bases line up with TRBD1. V was clipped by 4 bases and J by 3 bases; unmatched bases: 6. CDR1 and CDR2 (germline): LNHDA, SQIVND (reference sequence). The CDR3 extends over 15 amino acids. The CDR3 loop reads CASSTTGTGDYEQYF. As DNA, the CDR3 is TGTGCCAGTAGTACGACCGGGACAGGGGACTACGAGCAGTACTTC. The full variable domain, its missing parts supplied by reference TRBV19 and TRBJ2-7, is DGGITQSPKYLFRKEGQNVTLSCEQNLNHDAMYWYRQDPGQGLRLIYYSQIVNDFQKGDIAEGYSVSREKKESFPLTVTSAQKNPTAFYLCASSTTGTGDYEQYFGPGTRLTVT.

The V and J genes are TRBV6-1 and TRBJ1-3, with TRBD1 matching over 7 bases. This CDR3 is built from 17 residues. Per germline, CDR1 MNHNS and CDR2 SASEGT. V lost 6 bases to trimming and J lost 0 bases; unmatched junction nucleotides: 11. DNA for the CDR3: TGTGCCAGCAGCAGACCGGGACAGCAAAACTCTGGAAACACCATATATTTT. It translates to CASSRPGQQNSGNTIYF.

This clonotype was observed many times. The V gene is TRBV5-1, the J gene TRBJ2-3, with TRBD1 matching 7 bases. Germline V gene lookup returns CDR1 SGHRS and CDR2 YFSETQ. The CDR3 contains 14 residues. With 1 base clipped from V and 4 bases from J, the junction kept 3 bases outside the gene matches. The DNA of the CDR3 is TGCGCCAGCAGCTTGAACCAGGGGGCAGATACGCAGTATTTT. Translated, it gives CASSLNQGADTQYF.

This clonotype was counted at least ten times. The V and J genes are TRBV6-5 and TRBJ2-3, with D hard to call. Trimming removed 2 bases from V and 0 bases from J, with 9 bases in between. This CDR3 has 15 amino acids. Germline CDR1 is MNHEY and CDR2 is SVGAGI. CDR3 residues: CASSYVGLSTDTQYF. In DNA, the CDR3 is TGTGCCAGCAGTTACGTGGGCTTAAGCACAGATACGCAGTATTTT.

This clonotype was detected only a few times. CDR3 nucleotide sequence: TGTGCCAGCAGTGAAGTCGATCGGGGTAACTATGGCTACACCTTC. Protein sequence: CASSEVDRGNYGYTF. V and J are TRBV6-1 and TRBJ1-2; D is undetermined. The CDR3 is made up of 15 amino acids. Trimming pared 1 base from V and 1 base from J, leaving 10 bases between. The germline V gene encodes CDR1 MNHNS and CDR2 SASEGT.

This clonotype was counted a few times. J is TRBJ1-2 and V is TRBV4-1; D may be TRBD1 (6 bases). In germline, CDR1 is MGHRA, CDR2 YSYEKL. Trimming took off 5 bases at V and 3 bases at J, with 16 bases between the two ends. There are 15 residues in the CDR3. DNA for the CDR3: TGCGCCAGCAGCAAATCCGCTCAGGGGCACTATGGCTACACCTTC. Its protein is CASSKSAQGHYGYTF.

The chain uses TRBV20-1 and TRBJ2-1; TRBD2 might be the D (6 bases). The V gene lost 0 bases and the J gene lost 4 bases, with 22 bases spanning the gap. The CDR3 totals 18 residues. Looked up from germline, CDR1 is DFQATT and CDR2 is SNEGSKA (reference sequence). CDR3 DNA: TGCAGTGCTAGAGAAACCCGCTTTAGCGGACATTCTTACAATGAGCAGTTCTTC. Its translation: CSARETRFSGHSYNEQFF.

This clonotype appeared a few times. V usage is TRBV5-6 and J usage is TRBJ1-4; 11 bases match TRBD1. This CDR3 spans 18 amino acids. CDR1 is SGHDT, CDR2 YYEEEE, per germline. Trimming removed 0 bases from V and 5 bases from J; junction bases left unmatched: 9. The CDR3 DNA reads TGTGCCAGCAGCTTGGCCATGGACAGGGGGCGCCGGAATGAAAAACTGTTTTTT. Translated, it gives CASSLAMDRGRRNEKLFF.

Ten or more counts support this clonotype. The chain employs TRBV9 and TRBJ2-3; tentative D call: TRBD2 (5 bases). Germline V gene sequence: CDR1 SGDLS, CDR2 YYNGEE. The CDR3 is 14 amino acids. Trimming removed 0 bases from V and 2 bases from J, with 7 bases in between. The CDR3 DNA is TGTGCCAGCAGCGTAGTCGGGGACACAGATACGCAGTATTTT. It encodes CASSVVGDTDTQYF.

The rearrangement links TRBV30 to TRBJ2-5; D remains ambiguous. V shed 2 bases and J shed 1 base, with 5 bases lying between them. CDR1 and CDR2 from the germline V gene are GTSNPN and SVGIG (reference sequence). The CDR3 extends over 12 amino acids. The CDR3 here is CAWSPVQETQYF. CDR3 coding DNA: TGTGCCTGGAGTCCAGTCCAAGAGACCCAGTACTTC.

In this sample, this clonotype turned up many times. This chain uses TRBV2 with TRBJ2-7; TRBD2 matches at 8 bases. Germline V CDR1 and CDR2: SNHLY, FYNNEI. The CDR3 runs to 15 residues. V gave up 5 bases and J gave up 3 bases; unmatched junction bases: 9. CDR3 DNA sequence: TGTGCCAGCAGTTACAGCGGGAGAAGGAACTACGAGCAGTACTTC. As protein: CASSYSGRRNYEQYF. Complete variable domain (other parts from reference TRBV2 and TRBJ2-7): EPEVTQTPSHQVTQMGQEVILRCVPISNHLYFYWYRQILGQKVEFLVSFYNNEISEKSEIFDDQFSVERPDGSNFTLKIRSTKLEDSAMYFCASSYSGRRNYEQYFGPGTRLTVT.

This clonotype has a handful of counts. This chain uses TRBV3-1 with TRBJ1-4, with 11 bases lining up with TRBD1. CDR3 length equals 14 residues. Germline CDR1 is LGHDT and CDR2 is YNNKEL (reference sequence). The ends lost 4 bases at V and 10 bases at J; junction bases unmatched: 5. The CDR3 coding sequence is TGTGCCAGCAGCCCCGGACAGGGGGCGGGAAAACTGTTTTTT. Protein product: CASSPGQGAGKLFF.

This clonotype was counted ten times or more. The chain joins TRBV6-2 or TRBV6-3 to TRBJ1-5; tentative D call: TRBD1 (6 bases). Germline values: CDR1 MNHEY, CDR2 SVGEGT. CDR3 length: 17 residues. The V gene lost 2 bases and the J gene lost 7 bases, with 21 bases spanning the gap. The CDR3 region is CASSYDGRGRLWQPQHF. CDR3 nucleotides: TGTGCCAGCAGTTACGACGGCAGGGGTCGGCTTTGGCAGCCCCAGCATTTT.

This clonotype was detected ten times or more. The gene calls are TRBV29-1 and TRBJ2-1, with 7 bases lining up with TRBD2. The germline V gene encodes CDR1 SQVTM and CDR2 ANQGSEA. The V and J ends lost 3 bases and 0 bases, in that order; junction bases with no gene match: 2. This CDR3 has 14 residues. CDR3 in amino acids: CSVDSGSSYNEQFF. The CDR3 region has the DNA TGCAGCGTTGATAGCGGGTCCTCCTACAATGAGCAGTTCTTC.

This clonotype has just a few counts. The chain links TRBV4-2 to TRBJ2-4; 15 positions agree with TRBD2. V was pared by 0 bases and J by 7 bases, with 10 bases of the junction left unmatched. Looked up from germline, CDR1 is LGHNA and CDR2 is YNFKEQ. This CDR3 spans 19 amino acids. CDR3 bases: TGTGCCAGCAGCCAAGAGGCCCGTCGGACTAGCGGGAGGGGCAACATTCAGTACTTC. This sequence encodes CASSQEARRTSGRGNIQYF.

This clonotype was detected a few times. The germline gene is not matched at one end of the junction; a read error may be the cause. The chain uses TRBV12-3 or TRBV12-4 and TRBJ2-2; possible D gene TRBD2, 6 bases. This CDR3 has 16 residues. The CDR3 DNA sequence: TGTGCCAGCGGTTTTGGTAGCGGAGAGAACACCGGGGAGCTGTTTTTT. It specifies CASGFGSGENTGELFF.

This clonotype occurred many times. The chain has TRBV11-3 and TRBJ2-1; TRBD2 matches 14 bases. After removal of 6 bases from V and 9 bases from J, the junction contained 7 bases not matched to a gene. Germline lookup yields CDR1 SGHNT and CDR2 YENEEA. The CDR3 contains 15 residues. The CDR3 DNA reads as TGTGCCAGCAGTAACCCGGGACTAGCGGGAGTTGAGCAGTTCTTC. Encoded protein: CASSNPGLAGVEQFF.

This clonotype was seen at least ten times. The chain links TRBV7-3 to TRBJ2-7; D ambiguous. The germline gives CDR1 SGHTA, CDR2 FQGTGA. V was clipped by 5 bases and J by 0 bases, with 8 bases between them. The CDR3 runs to 13 residues. The CDR3: CASSQTVSYEQYF. The CDR3 nucleotides read TGTGCCAGCAGCCAGACGGTCTCCTACGAGCAGTACTTC.